One and the same sample provided the 27 T cell receptor beta chains below, sequenced in a study of OX40 agonist ivuxolimab in advanced cancers. Sequencing used immunoSEQ multiplex PCR; TCRdb keeps in-frame clones, though not all of them. The sample has about 89,000 clones; 70% to 90% are singletons. The source material was CD4+ or CD8+ T cells sorted from blood, sampled in a trial of the OX40 agonist ivuxolimab. These receptors came from an adult with an advanced solid tumor such as melanoma, head and neck, liver or kidney cancer.

The V gene is TRBV29-1, the J gene TRBJ1-5, with D uncertain. This CDR3 is 12 amino acids long. CDR1 is SQVTM, CDR2 ANQGSEA, per germline. V dropped 4 bases and J dropped 4 bases, with 8 bases sitting between them. The CDR3 DNA reads as TGCAGCGTTGGGGGTTGGAATCAGCCCCAGCATTTT. This sequence encodes CSVGGWNQPQHF.

The chain uses TRBV5-6 and TRBJ2-5; 8 nucleotides agree with TRBD1. In germline, CDR1 is SGHDT, CDR2 YYEEEE. Unmatched junction bases numbered 7, after V lost 4 bases and J lost 2 bases. CDR3 size: 15 residues. This CDR3 reads CASSPQGAGQETQYF. As DNA, the CDR3 is TGTGCCAGCAGCCCTCAGGGGGCAGGACAAGAGACCCAGTACTTC.

This chain connects TRBV18 to TRBJ1-3; D is unresolved. CDR1 KGHSH and CDR2 LQKENI come from the germline V gene. Trimming removed 5 bases from V and 7 bases from J, with 12 bases in between. This CDR3 is built from 13 residues. Here the CDR3 reads CASSSDPSNTIYF. As DNA, the CDR3 is TGTGCCAGCTCATCGGACCCCTCTAACACCATATATTTT.

The V and J genes are TRBV5-8 and TRBJ1-1; the D is unclear. The germline CDR1 and CDR2 sequences are SGHTS and YDEGEE. The germline V and J ends were trimmed by 0 bases and 5 bases, with 8 bases remaining between them. This CDR3 contains 13 residues. The CDR3 nucleotides read TGTGCCAGCAGCTTGGCCCGGTTGACTGAAGCTTTCTTT. Its protein product is CASSLARLTEAFF.

V and J are TRBV14 and TRBJ1-2; 7 bases are a match to TRBD1. J was trimmed by 1 base and V by 4 bases; bases with no gene match: 9. CDR3 size: 16 residues. Looked up from germline, CDR1 is SGHDN and CDR2 is FVKESK. The CDR3 is CASSPGQLKYNYGYTF. Written as DNA, the CDR3 is TGTGCCAGCAGCCCGGGACAGCTAAAGTATAACTATGGCTACACCTTC.

As for this clone: At one end, the junction sequence differs from germline, possibly due to a read error. V gene TRBV7-7 combines with J gene TRBJ2-7; TRBD2 matches 14 bases. Germline CDR1 is SSHAT and CDR2 is FNYEAQ (reference sequence). The length of the CDR3 is 16 residues. In DNA, the CDR3 is TGTGCTAGCAGCGCCGGACTAGCGGGGGGCCTTTACGAGCAGTACTTC. It encodes CASSAGLAGGLYEQYF. Variable domain in full (rest from reference TRBV7-7 and TRBJ2-7): GAGVSQSPRYKVTKRGQDVTLRCDPISSHATLYWYQQALGQGPEFLTYFNYEAQPDKSGLPSDRFSAERPEGSISTLTIQRTEQRDSAMYRCASSAGLAGGLYEQYFGPGTRLTVT.

For this clone: The junction shows a germline mismatch at one end, possibly a read error. The chain has TRBV19 and TRBJ1-6, with D uncertain. The germline CDR1 and CDR2 sequences are LNHDA and SQIVND (reference sequence). The CDR3 covers 13 residues. CDR3 DNA: TGTGCCAGTAGTATAAGAGCAAATTCACCCCCCCACTTT. Encoded protein: CASSIRANSPPHF.

V and J are TRBV5-1 and TRBJ2-7; 9 bases match TRBD1. Germline assignment: CDR1 SGHRS and CDR2 YFSETQ. The J segment lost 0 bases and the V segment lost 3 bases, leaving 4 bases of the junction unmatched. The CDR3 runs 15 residues. For the CDR3, the DNA is TGCGCCAGCAGCTCCGGACAGGGGATCTCCTACGAGCAGTACTTC. Its protein is CASSSGQGISYEQYF. Filled out from reference TRBV5-1 and TRBJ2-7, the complete variable domain reads KAGVTQTPRYLIKTRGQQVTLSCSPISGHRSVSWYQQTPGQGLQFLFEYFSETQRNKGNFPGRFSGRQFSNSRSEMNVSTLELGDSALYLCASSSGQGISYEQYFGPGTRLTVT.

CDR3 region: CASSLSGLAGGFTDTQYF. DNA of the CDR3: TGTGCCAGCAGTTTATCGGGTCTAGCGGGGGGCTTCACAGATACGCAGTATTTT. The chain couples TRBV27 to TRBJ2-3; TRBD2 aligns across 11 bases. Germline-derived CDR1 and CDR2 are MNHEY and SMNVEV (reference sequence). Trimming cost V 0 bases and J 2 bases; bases outside gene matches: 7. This CDR3 contains 18 residues.

This chain joins TRBV11-3 and TRBJ2-5, with 9 bases that match TRBD2. The CDR3 is 16 residues long. Germline assignment: CDR1 SGHNT and CDR2 YENEEA. The junction had 6 bases not matched to a gene; V was cut back by 1 base and J by 3 bases. CDR3 DNA sequence: TGTGCCAGCAGCTTAGGTACTAGCGGGCTAAAAGAGACCCAGTACTTC. Its protein product is CASSLGTSGLKETQYF. The variable domain in full, with the rest retrieved from reference TRBV11-3 and TRBJ2-5, is EAGVVQSPRYKIIEKKQPVAFWCNPISGHNTLYWYLQNLGQGPELLIRYENEEAVDDSQLPKDRFSAERLKGVDSTLKIQPAELGDSAVYLCASSLGTSGLKETQYFGPGTRLLVL.

This clone came up a few times. The same CDR3 arises from other DNA sequences in this sample as well. The chain carries TRBV7-9 and TRBJ2-2; unclear D gene. The germline CDR1 and CDR2 sequences are SEHNR and FQNEAQ (reference sequence). The CDR3 extends over 18 amino acids. With 1 base removed from V and 0 bases from J, the gap between germline ends came to 15 bases. The CDR3 is CASSLGGTSLTNTGELFF. The CDR3 nucleotides are TGTGCCAGCAGCTTAGGCGGCACGTCTTTAACGAACACCGGGGAGCTGTTTTTT.

This chain uses TRBV19 with TRBJ2-7, with D hard to call. Germline V CDR1 and CDR2: LNHDA, SQIVND (reference sequence). The V gene lost 6 bases and the J gene lost 3 bases, with 6 bases spanning the gap. The length of the CDR3 is 11 residues. The CDR3 DNA follows: TGTGCCAGTAGGGGGAACTACGAGCAGTACTTC. Protein product: CASRGNYEQYF.

The chain links TRBV10-3 to TRBJ2-1; no clear D gene. The CDR3 loop spans 12 amino acids. The V and J ends lost 6 bases and 8 bases respectively, with 11 bases between them. CDR1 is ENHRY and CDR2 is SYGVKD in the germline V gene. CDR3 residues: CAISVDKDEQFF. The CDR3 DNA reads as TGTGCCATCAGCGTGGATAAAGATGAGCAGTTCTTC.

The gene calls are TRBV6-6 and TRBJ2-7, with TRBD2 matching 10 bases. After removal of 2 bases from V and 6 bases from J, the junction contained 4 bases not matched to a gene. The CDR3 sequence is 14 residues long. Germline loops: CDR1 MNHNY, CDR2 SVGAGI (reference sequence). CDR3 DNA: TGTGCCAGCAGTTACCCGCGGACTAGCGGCGAGCAGTACTTC. It codes for CASSYPRTSGEQYF.

This sequence joins TRBV11-2 and TRBJ1-2, with 9 positions matching TRBD1. The CDR3 totals 14 residues. V dropped 6 bases and J dropped 4; count of bases not matched to a gene: 6. Germline lookup yields CDR1 SGHAT and CDR2 FQNNGV. DNA of the CDR3: TGTGCCAGCAGTTTCGAGACAGGGGGCTATGGCTACACCTTC. Protein product: CASSFETGGYGYTF.

The rearrangement uses TRBV5-4 and TRBJ2-7; 13 positions match TRBD2. Germline loops: CDR1 SGHNT, CDR2 YYREEE (reference sequence). Trimming at V came to 1 base and at J to 6 bases, leaving 10 bases not matched to a gene. The CDR3 is 17 residues long. CDR3 coding DNA: TGTGCCAGCAGCTTGCCTCGACTAGCGGGGGGCCACGCCGAGCAGTACTTC. Translation: CASSLPRLAGGHAEQYF.

The chain is built from TRBV6-1 and TRBJ2-7, with no clear D. Germline V gene data show CDR1 as MNHNS and CDR2 as SASEGT. Trimming stripped 0 bases from V and 1 base from J, with 13 bases between. The CDR3 loop spans 16 amino acids. The CDR3: CASSEAPLTLSYEQYF. The DNA of the CDR3 is TGTGCCAGCAGTGAAGCCCCGTTGACACTATCCTACGAGCAGTACTTC.

This sequence joins TRBV7-8 and TRBJ2-5; no definite D call. The V end lost 2 bases, the J end lost 2 bases, and 6 bases lay between the germline ends. From germline, CDR1 is SGHVS and CDR2 FQNEAQ. This CDR3 has 13 amino acids. CDR3 bases: TGTGCCAGCAGCTTAAGTCGGCAAGAGACCCAGTACTTC. It specifies CASSLSRQETQYF.

The chain recombines TRBV6-1 with TRBJ1-1, with D possibly being TRBD1 (6 bases). Germline-derived CDR1 and CDR2 are MNHNS and SASEGT. V was clipped by 10 bases and J by 1 base, with 16 bases between them. CDR3 length: 14 amino acids. CDR3 protein: CANLDSRTNTEAFF. CDR3 nucleotide sequence: TGTGCCAACCTGGACAGCCGAACGAACACTGAAGCTTTCTTT.

The chain has TRBV5-4 and TRBJ1-2, with D possibly matching TRBD1 (6 bases). Trimming cost V 4 bases and J 4 bases, with 17 bases left between them. The CDR3 has 15 amino acids. The germline V gene encodes CDR1 SGHNT and CDR2 YYREEE (reference sequence). CDR3 DNA: TGTGCCAGCAGCCCTTGGGACACTGCTGGCTATGGCTACACCTTC. Amino acids: CASSPWDTAGYGYTF.

The chain combines TRBV11-2 with TRBJ1-2; the D is unclear. V gave up 5 bases and J gave up 2 bases, with 15 bases separating them. In germline, CDR1 is SGHAT, CDR2 FQNNGV. The CDR3 has 15 residues. The CDR3 loop reads CASSPPERPNYGYTF. As DNA, the CDR3 is TGTGCCAGCAGCCCCCCAGAGCGGCCAAACTATGGCTACACCTTC.

The gene calls are TRBV5-8 and TRBJ2-7, with 7 bases that match TRBD1. The CDR3 runs 15 residues. Germline loops: CDR1 SGHTS, CDR2 YDEGEE. V was clipped by 1 base and J by 2 bases; unmatched bases: 6. In nucleotides, the CDR3 is TGTGCCAGCAGCTTGCTTACGGGACAGACCTACGAGCAGTACTTC. The encoded protein is CASSLLTGQTYEQYF.

This clone occurred once. The rearrangement links TRBV5-8 to TRBJ2-5; D is undetermined. This CDR3 contains 12 residues. Germline CDR1 SGHTS, CDR2 YDEGEE. V was pared by 4 bases and J by 5 bases, with 9 bases between. In DNA, the CDR3 is TGTGCCAGCAGCCAGACTTGGGAGACCCAGTACTTC. It encodes CASSQTWETQYF.

As concerns this clone: Additional DNA sequences in this sample encode the identical CDR3. The rearrangement joins TRBV7-3 to TRBJ2-4; D gene ambiguous. Germline CDR1 is SGHTA and CDR2 is FQGTGA. Between the trimmed V and J ends, which lost 2 bases and 1 base, there was a span of 9 bases. The CDR3 length is 15 residues. The CDR3 bases are TGTGCCAGCAGCTTAGATGGGAAGGCCAAAAACATTCAGTACTTC. This codes for CASSLDGKAKNIQYF.

The V call is TRBV11-2, the J call TRBJ2-1; D remains ambiguous. The V end was cut by 0 bases, the J end by 6 bases, with 9 bases between. The germline V gene has CDR1 SGHAT and CDR2 FQNNGV. This CDR3 region has 14 residues. The CDR3 is CASSLDPHSNEQFF. In DNA form, the CDR3 reads TGTGCCAGCAGCTTAGATCCCCACAGCAATGAGCAGTTCTTC. Full variable domain (remainder filled in from reference TRBV11-2 and TRBJ2-1): EAGVAQSPRYKIIEKRQSVAFWCNPISGHATLYWYQQILGQGPKLLIQFQNNGVVDDSQLPKDRFSAERLKGVDSTLKIQPAKLEDSAVYLCASSLDPHSNEQFFGPGTRLTVL.

The chain uses TRBV28 and TRBJ1-2; possible D gene TRBD1, 5 bases. The CDR3 runs 18 residues. Germline assignment: CDR1 MDHEN and CDR2 SYDVKM. V lost 4 bases and J 3 bases, leaving 24 bases between the germline ends. The CDR3 sequence is CASSSPGWHQNGDYGYTF. Written as DNA, the CDR3 is TGTGCCAGCAGTTCCCCAGGGTGGCATCAGAATGGGGACTATGGCTACACCTTC.

The chain is built from TRBV5-1 and TRBJ2-5; possibly TRBD1 for D (6 bases). This CDR3 has 14 amino acids. CDR1 SGHRS and CDR2 YFSETQ come from the germline V gene. V was shortened by 4 bases and J by 3 bases, with 13 bases between the two germline ends. The CDR3 region has the DNA TGCGCCAGCAGCCTCGGACAGTCTGAAGAGACCCAGTACTTC. It specifies CASSLGQSEETQYF.